The text below deals with one TCR beta chain. The antigen is unknown. CDR1 SGHTA and CDR2 FQGTGA come from the germline V gene. Trimming took 5 bases from V and 8 from J, leaving 6 bases between them. CDR3 size: 11 residues. This specimen comes from a study of T-cell memory formation after mild COVID-19. Turning to the study itself: Clustering of TCRs was largely donor specific.

Study results and limitations: Cross-reactive memory appears to have joined, as suggested by some responding clones showing up in pre-infection memory. CM and EM subsets held most contracting CD4+ clones; EMRA held CD8+ ones.

From the 5' RACE reads, TCRdb called clonotypes with MiXCR, one entry per CDR3 protein. The data contain about 390,000 distinct CDR3 sequences, 16% of them singletons. The chain uses TRBV7-3 and TRBJ2-2, with D hard to call. This receptor was obtained from a man between 18 and 29 years old who had mild COVID-19 (a few samples of this study predate the infection). Cell type and time point are not known. The specimen sequenced was PBMCs or a T cell subset sorted from them (not recorded which). For the CDR3, the DNA is TGTGCCAGCAGCAACAAGGGGGAGCTGTTTTTT. Protein: CASSNKGELFF.